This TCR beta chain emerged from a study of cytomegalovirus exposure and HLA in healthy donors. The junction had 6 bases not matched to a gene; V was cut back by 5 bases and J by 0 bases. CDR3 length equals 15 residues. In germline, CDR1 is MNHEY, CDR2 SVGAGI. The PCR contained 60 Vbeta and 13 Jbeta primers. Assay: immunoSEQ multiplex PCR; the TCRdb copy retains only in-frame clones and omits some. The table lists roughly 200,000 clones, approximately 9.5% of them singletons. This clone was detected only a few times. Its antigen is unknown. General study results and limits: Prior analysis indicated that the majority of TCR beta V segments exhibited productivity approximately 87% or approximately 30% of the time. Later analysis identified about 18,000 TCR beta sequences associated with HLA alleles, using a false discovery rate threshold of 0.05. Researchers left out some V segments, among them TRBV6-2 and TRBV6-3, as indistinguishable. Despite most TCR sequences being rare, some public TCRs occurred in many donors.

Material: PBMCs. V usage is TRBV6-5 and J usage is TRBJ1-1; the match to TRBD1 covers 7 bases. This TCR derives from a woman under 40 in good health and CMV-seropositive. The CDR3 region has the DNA TGTGCCAGCAGTCGAGACAGGGTATTGAACACTGAAGCTTTCTTT. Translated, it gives CASSRDRVLNTEAFF.